This TCR beta chain originates from a study of blood T cell repertoires in COVID-19. Study summary: Samples taken during acute and convalescent COVID-19 were collected in the United States, Italy and Spain.

In the authors' workflow: Estimates of nucleated cell counts were drawn from the amplification of reference gene primers. Method: immunoSEQ multiplex PCR; TCRdb's copy keeps in-frame clones and lacks some. V and J calls and clone size are as listed in that table; D and trimming were resolved from the DNA. The table includes roughly 410,000 clones, about 87% detected once. What was sequenced was peripheral blood. This receptor was obtained from a woman in her fifties or sixties with COVID-19, enrolled during active disease.

In DNA, the CDR3 is TGTGCCAGCAGTTTACCCTGGGCAGGGGGCCCCTATGGCTACACCTTC. The encoded protein is CASSLPWAGGPYGYTF. The chain is built from TRBV28 and TRBJ1-2; 8 bases agree with TRBD1. The germline gives CDR1 MDHEN, CDR2 SYDVKM. The J segment lost 4 bases and the V segment lost 2 bases, leaving 9 bases of the junction unmatched. The CDR3 length is 16 residues.